Below are 28 T cell receptor beta chains sequenced from a single sample in a study of OX40 agonist ivuxolimab in advanced cancers. This table comes from immunoSEQ multiplex PCR, and its TCRdb copy is limited to in-frame clones, with some not included. The data hold roughly 66,000 clones, with 75% to 85% observed a single time. The source was CD4+ or CD8+ T cells sorted from blood, collected in a trial of the OX40 agonist ivuxolimab. These receptors all stem from an adult with an advanced solid tumor such as melanoma, head and neck, liver or kidney cancer.

V usage is TRBV27 and J usage is TRBJ1-2; a possible D gene is TRBD1 (5 bases). In germline, CDR1 is MNHEY, CDR2 SMNVEV (reference sequence). The V end was cut by 3 bases, the J end by 5 bases, with 16 bases between. This CDR3 contains 15 residues. CDR3 region: CASSFDSGVIYGYTF. CDR3 nucleotide sequence: TGTGCCAGCAGTTTTGACTCGGGGGTTATTTATGGCTACACCTTC.

This rearrangement joins TRBV2 to TRBJ1-1; D is unclear. Trimming cost V 5 bases and J 5 bases, with 9 bases left between them. Germline lookup yields CDR1 SNHLY and CDR2 FYNNEI. The length of the CDR3 is 12 residues. CDR3 bases: TGTGCCAGCAGTTATGGACGGACTGAAGCTTTCTTT. It codes for CASSYGRTEAFF.

V gene TRBV6-1 combines with J gene TRBJ1-4; TRBD1 might be the D (6 bases). The germline V gene has CDR1 MNHNS and CDR2 SASEGT. This CDR3 is 16 amino acids long. V was clipped by 3 bases and J by 8 bases, with 19 bases between them. The CDR3 loop reads CASSEGGGQGREKLFF. CDR3 nucleotides: TGTGCCAGCAGTGAGGGTGGGGGACAAGGGAGGGAAAAACTGTTTTTT.

The chain employs TRBV5-1 and TRBJ2-7; the D gene is possibly TRBD1 (6 bases). CDR1 SGHRS and CDR2 YFSETQ come from the germline V gene. V was cut by 5 bases and J by 4 bases, with 10 bases left in between. The CDR3 is 12 residues long. The CDR3 DNA reads TGCGCCAGCAGTTCCGGGACATACGAGCAGTACTTC. It codes for CASSSGTYEQYF.

In DNA form, the CDR3 reads TGTGCCAGCAGCTTAGTTGTCAGCGGGACTGAAGCTTTCTTT. Its protein product is CASSLVVSGTEAFF. The gene calls are TRBV7-6 and TRBJ1-1; the D is unclear. V was cut by 1 base and J by 5 bases, with 11 bases left in between. Germline assignment: CDR1 SGHVS and CDR2 FNYEAQ. This CDR3 contains 14 residues.

The chain joins TRBV6-1 to TRBJ1-5, with a possible D match to TRBD1 (6 bases). Germline V gene lookup returns CDR1 MNHNS and CDR2 SASEGT. V shed 7 bases and J shed 1 base, with 14 bases lying between them. This CDR3 contains 15 residues. DNA of the CDR3: TGTGCCAGCATATCGGGACACAGCAGCAATCAGCCCCAGCATTTT. Protein sequence: CASISGHSSNQPQHF.

The chain has TRBV30 and TRBJ1-3; D might be TRBD1 (5 bases). The V gene lost 2 bases and the J gene lost 0 bases, with 23 bases spanning the gap. The CDR3 has 19 residues. Germline V lookup: CDR1 GTSNPN, CDR2 SVGIG (reference sequence). The CDR3 nucleotides read TGTGCCTGGAGTCCCCTTAGGGCTCTAGGGGTGTCCTCTGGAAACACCATATATTTT. Residues: CAWSPLRALGVSSGNTIYF.

The rearrangement uses TRBV7-9 and TRBJ1-4; no clear D. Per the germline V gene, CDR1 is SEHNR and CDR2 is FQNEAQ (reference sequence). The V gene lost 3 bases and the J gene lost 3 bases, with 11 bases spanning the gap. The CDR3 length is 15 residues. The CDR3 protein is CASSLVEASNEKLFF. CDR3 in DNA: TGTGCCAGCAGCTTGGTTGAGGCGTCTAATGAAAAACTGTTTTTT.

V usage is TRBV5-6 and J usage is TRBJ1-5; a possible D gene is TRBD1 (5 bases). The CDR3 is made up of 14 amino acids. CDR1 is SGHDT and CDR2 is YYEEEE in the germline V gene. Deletions cut 1 base from V and 2 bases from J, with 7 bases between. The CDR3 DNA is TGTGCCAGCAGCTTGAAAGGGGGCAATCAGCCCCAGCATTTT. Encoded protein: CASSLKGGNQPQHF. Supplemented by reference TRBV5-6 and TRBJ1-5, the full variable domain reads DAGVTQSPTHLIKTRGQQVTLRCSPKSGHDTVSWYQQALGQGPQFIFQYYEEEERQRGNFPDRFSGHQFPNYSSELNVNALLLGDSALYLCASSLKGGNQPQHFGDGTRLSIL.

The chain joins TRBV19 to TRBJ1-2; D is ambiguous. The CDR3 extends over 11 amino acids. The V and J ends lost 5 bases and 7 bases respectively, with 8 bases between them. CDR1 and CDR2 (germline): LNHDA, SQIVND (reference sequence). The CDR3 DNA reads as TGTGCCAGTAGTTTTGGCGGTGGCTACACCTTC. This gives the protein CASSFGGGYTF.

The chain is built from TRBV12-1 and TRBJ2-7; no DNA check was done on the table's D call, TRBD1. TRBV12-1 is reported as a pseudogene. The CDR3 is 14 residues long. The CDR3 here is CASSSTVSGSEQYF. The CDR3 DNA sequence: TGTGCCAGCAGCTCAACAGTTTCTGGGTCCGAGCAGTACTTC.

This chain joins TRBV29-1 and TRBJ2-1; tentatively, D is TRBD2 (5 bases). Germline V CDR1 and CDR2: SQVTM, ANQGSEA. CDR3 length: 12 residues. V was cut by 4 bases and J by 6 bases, with 10 bases left in between. The CDR3 is CSVGVAGNEQFF. As DNA, the CDR3 is TGCAGCGTTGGGGTGGCGGGCAATGAGCAGTTCTTC.

This chain links TRBV6-6 with TRBJ2-1; the match to TRBD2 covers 9 bases. The CDR3 totals 15 residues. Germline V gives CDR1 MNHNY, CDR2 SVGAGI (reference sequence). The ends lost 0 bases at V and 5 bases at J; junction bases unmatched: 2. The CDR3 reads CASSYSLAGNNEQFF. CDR3 sequence (DNA): TGTGCCAGCAGTTACTCCCTAGCGGGGAACAATGAGCAGTTCTTC.

This chain uses TRBV18 with TRBJ2-7; TRBD1 is a possible D gene (6 bases). This CDR3 spans 13 amino acids. V lost 3 bases and J lost 5, with 11 bases in between. From germline, CDR1 is KGHSH and CDR2 LQKENI. CDR3: CASSPQTGNEQYF. CDR3 coding DNA: TGTGCCAGCTCACCGCAGACAGGAAACGAGCAGTACTTC.

The chain employs TRBV2 and TRBJ2-1; 9 bases line up with TRBD1. With V trimmed by 5 bases and J by 9 bases, 8 bases remained unmatched. CDR1 and CDR2 from the germline V gene are SNHLY and FYNNEI. The CDR3 sequence is 14 residues long. Here the CDR3 reads CASSLQGARGEQFF. CDR3 coding DNA: TGTGCCAGCAGTTTACAGGGGGCTAGAGGTGAGCAGTTCTTC.

The chain carries TRBV12-5 and TRBJ2-3; 12 nucleotides align to TRBD2. The length of the CDR3 is 17 residues. CDR1 is LGHNT and CDR2 is FRNRAP in the germline V gene. Unmatched junction bases numbered 8, after V lost 5 bases and J lost 2 bases. This chain's CDR3 is CASGLRLAGASTDTQYF. In nucleotides, the CDR3 is TGTGCTAGTGGTCTCAGACTAGCGGGGGCCTCCACAGATACGCAGTATTTT.

The chain links TRBV19 to TRBJ1-2, with 7 bases identical to TRBD1. Germline lookup yields CDR1 LNHDA and CDR2 SQIVND (reference sequence). CDR3 length equals 13 residues. V lost 6 bases, J lost 2 bases, and 3 bases stayed unmatched. The DNA for the CDR3 is TGTGCCAGTAGGACAGGGAAGAACTATGGCTACACCTTC. This translates into CASRTGKNYGYTF. Combining the CDR3 with reference TRBV19 and TRBJ1-2 gives the whole variable domain DGGITQSPKYLFRKEGQNVTLSCEQNLNHDAMYWYRQDPGQGLRLIYYSQIVNDFQKGDIAEGYSVSREKKESFPLTVTSAQKNPTAFYLCASRTGKNYGYTFGSGTRLTVV.

This chain links TRBV30 with TRBJ2-7, with 7 bases fitting TRBD2. The CDR3 has 14 residues. Trimming removed 7 bases from V and 3 bases from J; junction bases left unmatched: 12. Germline CDR1 is GTSNPN and CDR2 is SVGIG (reference sequence). CDR3 residues: CASTVGGGYYEQYF. In nucleotides, the CDR3 is TGTGCCTCCACGGTGGGGGGGGGATACTACGAGCAGTACTTC.

The CDR3 region has the DNA TGTGCCAGTACTCCAGAGAACTTAAACTATGGCTACACCTTC. Translation gives CASTPENLNYGYTF. The chain employs TRBV19 and TRBJ1-2; D remains ambiguous. Germline CDR1 is LNHDA and CDR2 is SQIVND (reference sequence). The CDR3 is 14 residues long. V was trimmed by 7 bases and J by 2 bases, leaving 14 bases between them.

The chain couples TRBV9 to TRBJ2-3, with TRBD1 matching 7 bases. Germline CDR1 and CDR2: SGDLS and YYNGEE. J lost 0 bases, V lost 4 bases, and 8 bases had no gene match. The CDR3 extends over 16 amino acids. DNA of the CDR3: TGTGCCAGCAGCCCGCGGACAGGAGACAGCACAGATACGCAGTATTTT. It codes for CASSPRTGDSTDTQYF. The full variable domain, its missing parts supplied by reference TRBV9 and TRBJ2-3, is DSGVTQTPKHLITATGQRVTLRCSPRSGDLSVYWYQQSLDQGLQFLIQYYNGEERAKGNILERFSAQQFPDLHSELNLSSLELGDSALYFCASSPRTGDSTDTQYFGPGTRLTVL.

V is TRBV19 and J is TRBJ1-1; no reliable D call. Trimming left V 4 bases short and J 4 bases short, with 16 bases between. CDR1 and CDR2 from the germline V gene are LNHDA and SQIVND (reference sequence). This CDR3 has 15 residues. The CDR3 is CASSKDGTWGTEAFF. The DNA for the CDR3 is TGTGCCAGTAGTAAAGACGGTACTTGGGGCACTGAAGCTTTCTTT.

This clone was counted once. The chain joins TRBV6-1 to TRBJ1-1; possible D gene TRBD1, 6 bases. This CDR3 is built from 15 residues. With 7 bases removed from V and 4 bases from J, the gap between germline ends came to 19 bases. The germline gives CDR1 MNHNS, CDR2 SASEGT. In DNA form, the CDR3 reads TGTGCCAGCACTCAGCAGGGGCAGGGAGGCACTGAAGCTTTCTTT. Translated, it gives CASTQQGQGGTEAFF.

V gene TRBV11-2 combines with J gene TRBJ1-5; perhaps TRBD1 as D (6 bases). Per germline, CDR1 SGHAT and CDR2 FQNNGV. Deletions cut 1 base from V and 7 bases from J, with 11 bases between. The CDR3 spans 14 residues. The CDR3 is CASSLAGAGQPQHF. The CDR3 DNA reads TGTGCCAGCAGCTTAGCAGGGGCAGGCCAGCCCCAGCATTTT.

The chain is built from TRBV10-3 and TRBJ1-3; D remains ambiguous. The V and J ends lost 8 bases and 4 bases respectively, with 6 bases between them. The CDR3 runs 11 residues. CDR1 and CDR2 from the germline V gene are ENHRY and SYGVKD. Here the CDR3 reads CAIGPGNTIYF. DNA of the CDR3: TGTGCCATCGGTCCAGGAAACACCATATATTTT.

The chain is built from TRBV30 and TRBJ2-7, with TRBD2 as a possible D gene (6 bases). The CDR3 has 15 amino acids. Between the trimmed V and J ends, which lost 7 bases and 2 bases, there was a span of 21 bases. Germline-derived CDR1 and CDR2 are GTSNPN and SVGIG (reference sequence). The CDR3 loop reads CAYGGATQTAYEQYF. CDR3 coding DNA: TGTGCCTATGGAGGGGCGACACAAACTGCCTACGAGCAGTACTTC.

The V gene is TRBV7-9, the J gene TRBJ1-5, with D possibly TRBD1 on 5 matching bases. Germline CDR1 is SEHNR and CDR2 is FQNEAQ (reference sequence). V shed 1 base and J shed 1 base, with 5 bases lying between them. CDR3 size: 14 residues. The CDR3 sequence is CASSLEGSNQPQHF. In nucleotides, the CDR3 is TGTGCCAGCAGCTTAGAGGGGAGCAATCAGCCCCAGCATTTT.

This chain uses TRBV18 with TRBJ2-7, with 8 bases identical to TRBD1. V lost 7 bases to trimming and J lost 7 bases; unmatched junction nucleotides: 12. The CDR3 covers 14 residues. The germline V gene encodes CDR1 KGHSH and CDR2 LQKENI. CDR3 protein: CASFSTGELKEQYF. In nucleotides, the CDR3 is TGTGCCAGCTTCTCGACAGGGGAGTTAAAAGAGCAGTACTTC.

This chain uses TRBV5-4 with TRBJ1-5; D unclear. Germline CDR1 reads SGHNT; CDR2 reads YYREEE (reference sequence). The CDR3 consists of 16 residues. The V gene lost 2 bases and the J gene lost 1 base, with 13 bases spanning the gap. DNA for the CDR3: TGTGCCAGCAGCTTATTCTTTAGGGCGAGCAATCAGCCCCAGCATTTT. This sequence encodes CASSLFFRASNQPQHF. Full variable domain (outside the CDR3, taken from reference TRBV5-4 and TRBJ1-5): ETGVTQSPTHLIKTRGQQVTLRCSSQSGHNTVSWYQQALGQGPQFIFQYYREEENGRGNFPPRFSGLQFPNYSSELNVNALELDDSALYLCASSLFFRASNQPQHFGDGTRLSIL.